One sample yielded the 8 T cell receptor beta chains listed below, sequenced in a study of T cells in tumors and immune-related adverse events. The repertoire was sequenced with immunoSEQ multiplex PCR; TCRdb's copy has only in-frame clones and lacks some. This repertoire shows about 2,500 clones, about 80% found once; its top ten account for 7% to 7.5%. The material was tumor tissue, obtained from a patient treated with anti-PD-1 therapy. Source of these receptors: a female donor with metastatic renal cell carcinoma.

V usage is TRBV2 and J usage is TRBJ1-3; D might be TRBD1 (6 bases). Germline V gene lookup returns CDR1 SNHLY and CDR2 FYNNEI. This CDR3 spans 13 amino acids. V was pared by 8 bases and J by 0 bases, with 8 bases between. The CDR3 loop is CASGQISGNTIYF. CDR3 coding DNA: TGTGCCAGCGGACAGATCTCTGGAAACACCATATATTTT.

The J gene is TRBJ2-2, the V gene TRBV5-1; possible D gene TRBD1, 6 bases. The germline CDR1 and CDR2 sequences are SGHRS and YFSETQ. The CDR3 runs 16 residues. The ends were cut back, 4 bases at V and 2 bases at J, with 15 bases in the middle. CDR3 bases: TGCGCCAGCAGCCTGCACAGGGTAGAAAACACCGGGGAGCTGTTTTTT. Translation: CASSLHRVENTGELFF.

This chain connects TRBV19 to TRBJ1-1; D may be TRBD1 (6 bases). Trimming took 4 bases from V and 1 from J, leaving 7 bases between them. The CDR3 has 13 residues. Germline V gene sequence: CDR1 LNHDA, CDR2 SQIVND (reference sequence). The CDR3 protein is CASSTTGNTEAFF. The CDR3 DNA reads TGTGCCAGTAGTACGACAGGGAACACTGAAGCTTTCTTT.

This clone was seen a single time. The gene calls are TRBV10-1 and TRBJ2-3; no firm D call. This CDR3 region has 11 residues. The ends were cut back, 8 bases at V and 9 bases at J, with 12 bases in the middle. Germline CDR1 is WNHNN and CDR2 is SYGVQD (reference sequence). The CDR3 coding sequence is TGCGCCAGCGCTATAGGCTCAACGCAGTATTTT. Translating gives CASAIGSTQYF.

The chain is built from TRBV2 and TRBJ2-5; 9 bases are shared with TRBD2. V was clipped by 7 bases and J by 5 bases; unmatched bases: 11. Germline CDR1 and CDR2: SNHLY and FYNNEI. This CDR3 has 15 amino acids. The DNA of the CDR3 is TGTGCCAGCACCAGGACTAGCGAGGGTCGGGAGACCCAGTACTTC. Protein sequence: CASTRTSEGRETQYF.

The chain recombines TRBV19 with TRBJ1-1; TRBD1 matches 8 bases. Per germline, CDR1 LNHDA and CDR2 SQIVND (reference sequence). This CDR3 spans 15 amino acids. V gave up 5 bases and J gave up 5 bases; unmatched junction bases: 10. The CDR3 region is CASSWDRRRGTEAFF. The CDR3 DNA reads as TGTGCCAGTAGTTGGGACAGGCGCCGGGGTACTGAAGCTTTCTTT.

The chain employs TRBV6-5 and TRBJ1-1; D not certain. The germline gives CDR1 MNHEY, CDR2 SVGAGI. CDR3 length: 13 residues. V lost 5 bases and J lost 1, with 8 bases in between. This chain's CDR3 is CASSRYRNTEAFF. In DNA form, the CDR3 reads TGTGCCAGCAGTCGCTATAGGAACACTGAAGCTTTCTTT.

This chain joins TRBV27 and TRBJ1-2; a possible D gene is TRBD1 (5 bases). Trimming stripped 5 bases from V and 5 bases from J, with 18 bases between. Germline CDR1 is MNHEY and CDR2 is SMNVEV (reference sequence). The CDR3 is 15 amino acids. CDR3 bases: TGTGCCAGCAGTCCCCGATTCAGGGAGGCGTATGGCTACACCTTC. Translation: CASSPRFREAYGYTF.